These 7 T cell receptor beta chains were all obtained from the same sample, sequenced in a study of T cell responses to AZD1222 COVID-19 vaccine. The protocol was immunoSEQ multiplex PCR, while the TCRdb copy is restricted to in-frame clones and leaves out a portion. The table lists some 150,000 clones, approximately 92% of them singletons, with 3% to 3.5% in the top ten. The sequenced sample was peripheral blood, obtained 28 days after the second AZD1222 dose. All receptors come from an adult who received the AZD1222 COVID-19 vaccine.

In DNA form, the CDR3 reads TGTGCCAGCAGCCTCGGACTAGCGGGAGGGGCTGAGCAGTTCTTC. It translates to CASSLGLAGGAEQFF. This chain links TRBV6-5 with TRBJ2-1, with 15 bases lining up with TRBD2. The CDR3 loop spans 15 amino acids. Germline assignment: CDR1 MNHEY and CDR2 SVGAGI. V gave up 6 bases and J gave up 9 bases; unmatched junction bases: 6.

The chain has TRBV19 and TRBJ1-1; possible D gene TRBD1, 6 bases. CDR3 length: 14 amino acids. The germline V gene has CDR1 LNHDA and CDR2 SQIVND (reference sequence). V lost 0 bases and J lost 4, with 9 bases in between. The CDR3 DNA reads TGTGCCAGTAGTATAGATCGGGGGCCCACTGAAGCTTTCTTT. Its translation: CASSIDRGPTEAFF.

The gene calls are TRBV30 and TRBJ1-2; maybe TRBD1 (5 bases). V lost 4 bases, J lost 3 bases, and 9 bases lay in between. This CDR3 has 12 residues. The germline CDR1 and CDR2 sequences are GTSNPN and SVGIG (reference sequence). The CDR3 protein is CAWNRGDYGYTF. DNA of the CDR3: TGTGCCTGGAACCGAGGGGACTATGGCTACACCTTC.

Notes on this clone: Within the sample, other DNA sequences also encode this same CDR3. The chain employs TRBV12-3 or TRBV12-4 and TRBJ2-7; D gene unclear. The CDR3 consists of 12 residues. Trimming pared 6 bases from V and 2 bases from J, leaving 8 bases between. The CDR3 region has the DNA TGTGCCAGCAGAGACCGTACCTACGAGCAGTACTTC. Translating gives CASRDRTYEQYF.

Points on this clone: The same CDR3 also results from other DNA sequences found in this sample. The V call is TRBV5-1, the J call TRBJ2-5; D not certain. In germline, CDR1 is SGHRS, CDR2 YFSETQ. The CDR3 is 13 residues long. V was shortened by 0 bases and J by 5 bases, with 8 bases between the two germline ends. CDR3 protein: CASSLGAGETQYF. DNA of the CDR3: TGCGCCAGCAGCTTGGGGGCCGGGGAGACCCAGTACTTC.

The chain recombines TRBV29-1 with TRBJ2-7; D may be TRBD1 or TRBD2 (7 bases each). V lost 4 bases and J lost 6, with 16 bases in between. Germline V gene lookup returns CDR1 SQVTM and CDR2 ANQGSEA. This CDR3 has 13 residues. Here the CDR3 reads CSVVGRGGLEQYF. In DNA, the CDR3 is TGCAGCGTTGTAGGCAGGGGGGGACTCGAGCAGTACTTC.

The V gene is TRBV7-9, the J gene TRBJ1-1; D unclear. Trimming took off 5 bases at V and 1 base at J, with 14 bases between the two ends. Germline CDR1 reads SEHNR; CDR2 reads FQNEAQ (reference sequence). The CDR3 consists of 15 residues. The DNA for the CDR3 is TGTGCCAGCAGCCCCGACGACCGGCGGAACACTGAAGCTTTCTTT. Protein product: CASSPDDRRNTEAFF.